This T cell receptor beta chain emerged from a study of CD8 T cells in ankylosing spondylitis (dated 2017 in TCRdb). Background for the entire study: The study profiled T cell receptor beta repertoires in healthy donors and ankylosing spondylitis patients to find disease-linked TCR variants. The full study cohort comprised roughly 24 ankylosing spondylitis patients and around 100 healthy donors. Peripheral blood samples were taken, and synovial fluid was additionally collected from ankylosing spondylitis patients.

Study-wide findings and limitations: Significant enrichment of the disease-linked clones was reported in matched synovial fluid samples from ankylosing spondylitis patients. Some motif variants had previously been reported in the synovial fluid and blood of reactive arthritis patients, which suggests shared mechanisms of disease initiation. Blood from ankylosing spondylitis patients appeared to be characterized by a TCR beta motif composed of eight highly homologous amino acid variants. The disease-linked clones had a CD8+ phenotype and were found at relatively low frequencies in peripheral blood.

Instrument on record: Illumina HiSeq 2500. Quantitative 5'-RACE with molecular barcodes was the method used to prepare the TCR beta libraries. The authors processed their data as follows. A new computational method, built on a probabilistic model of VDJ rearrangement, was used to identify disease-linked TCR variants. TCRdb ran its own pipeline on the public reads, namely fastp trimming at Q25 and MiXCR clone calling, and kept in-frame beta chains. Identical CDR3 proteins give one entry, which carries the most common genes and DNA. TCRdb's processing, not the study's, gives the V and J calls here. The sample contains fewer than 500,000 distinct CDR3 sequences, around 22% of them found a single time. The ten largest clones capture about a sixth of the sample. In this sample, this clonotype turned up a few times. What antigen it recognizes has not been identified. No clone much larger than this one lies a single base away; base qualities are absent.

This clonotype was sampled from a male donor with ankylosing spondylitis. Sequenced input: blood, either unsorted or a sorted T cell fraction (not recorded which).

CDR3 protein: CSASSVFRTSGSSNEQFF. DNA sequence: TGCAGTGCTAGCTCGGTCTTCAGGACTAGCGGGAGTAGTAATGAGCAGTTCTTC. Here the chain combines TRBV20-1 and TRBJ2-1; 13 middle bases align to TRBD2. Reading the germline V gene (reference sequence) gives CDR1 DFQATT and CDR2 SNEGSKA. At the junction V is shortened by 3 bases and J by 7 bases; bases outside the gene matches: 15. From its cysteine to its phenylalanine, the CDR3 spans 18 amino acids. The sequence is cut down to CDR3 DNA, 54 bases in frame from base 1.